Listed here is a single TCR beta chain. As yet, its antigen is unknown. A multiplex PCR was run with 60 Vbeta primers and 13 Jbeta primers. Assay: immunoSEQ multiplex PCR; the TCRdb copy retains only in-frame clones and omits some. Among about 190,000 clones listed, 75% to 80% were seen once. This record belongs to a study of cytomegalovirus exposure and HLA in healthy donors. Study-wide results and limits: Most sequenced TCRs were rare (though some public TCRs occurred in many donors). An analysis done earlier found most TCR beta V segments productive about 87% or about 30% of the time.

This CDR3 has 11 amino acids. CDR1 is MNHNS, CDR2 SASEGT, per germline. The V end was cut by 1 base, the J end by 11 bases, with 8 bases between. The sequence was obtained from a woman in her 30s in good health and CMV-seropositive. The sequencing input was PBMCs. The rearrangement links TRBV6-1 to TRBJ2-5; no clear D. Here the CDR3 reads CASSEGLEQYF. The CDR3 nucleotides are TGTGCCAGCAGTGAAGGTTTAGAGCAGTACTTC.